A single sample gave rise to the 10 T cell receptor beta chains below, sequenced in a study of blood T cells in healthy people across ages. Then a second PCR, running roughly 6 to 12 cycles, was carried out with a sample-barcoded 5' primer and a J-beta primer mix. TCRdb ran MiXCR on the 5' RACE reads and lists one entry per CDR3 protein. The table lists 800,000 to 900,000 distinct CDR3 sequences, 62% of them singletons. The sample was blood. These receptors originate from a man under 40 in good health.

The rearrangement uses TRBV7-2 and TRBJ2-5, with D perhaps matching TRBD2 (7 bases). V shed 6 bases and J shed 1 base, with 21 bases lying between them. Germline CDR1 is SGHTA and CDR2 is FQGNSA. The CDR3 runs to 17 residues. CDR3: CASRATLGGDPQETQYF. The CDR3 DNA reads TGTGCCAGCAGGGCTACTTTAGGGGGGGACCCCCAAGAGACCCAGTACTTC. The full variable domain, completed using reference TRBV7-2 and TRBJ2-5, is GAGVSQSPSNKVTEKGKDVELRCDPISGHTALYWYRQSLGQGLEFLIYFQGNSAPDKSGLPSDRFSAERTGGSVSTLTIQRTQQEDSAVYLCASRATLGGDPQETQYFGPGTRLLVL.

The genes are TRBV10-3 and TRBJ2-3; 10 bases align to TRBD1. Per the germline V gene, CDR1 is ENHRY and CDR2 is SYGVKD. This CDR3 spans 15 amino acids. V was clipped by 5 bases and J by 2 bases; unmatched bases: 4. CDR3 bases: TGTGCCATCAGTCCCGGACAGGGGGTCACAGATACGCAGTATTTT. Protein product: CAISPGQGVTDTQYF.

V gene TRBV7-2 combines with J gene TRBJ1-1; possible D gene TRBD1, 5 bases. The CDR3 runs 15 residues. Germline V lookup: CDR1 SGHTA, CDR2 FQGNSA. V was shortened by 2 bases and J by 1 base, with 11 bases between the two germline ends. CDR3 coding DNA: TGTGCCAGCAGCTTACAGGGATTAGCGAACACTGAAGCTTTCTTT. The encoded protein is CASSLQGLANTEAFF. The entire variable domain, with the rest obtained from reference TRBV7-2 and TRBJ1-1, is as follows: GAGVSQSPSNKVTEKGKDVELRCDPISGHTALYWYRQSLGQGLEFLIYFQGNSAPDKSGLPSDRFSAERTGGSVSTLTIQRTQQEDSAVYLCASSLQGLANTEAFFGQGTRLTVV.

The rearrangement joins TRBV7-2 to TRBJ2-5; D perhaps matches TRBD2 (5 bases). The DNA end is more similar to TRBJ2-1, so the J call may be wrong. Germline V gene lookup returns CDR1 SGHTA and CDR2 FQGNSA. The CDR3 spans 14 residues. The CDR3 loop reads CASSPGLIQETQFF. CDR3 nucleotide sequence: TGTGCCAGCAGCCCCGGACTGATCCAAGAGACCCAGTTCTTC.

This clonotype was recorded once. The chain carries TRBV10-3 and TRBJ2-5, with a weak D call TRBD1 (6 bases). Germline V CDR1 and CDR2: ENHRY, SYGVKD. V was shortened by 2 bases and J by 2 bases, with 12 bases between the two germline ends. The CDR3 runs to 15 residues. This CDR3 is CAISEGTRTQETQYF. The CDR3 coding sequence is TGTGCCATCAGTGAGGGGACAAGGACACAAGAGACCCAGTACTTC.

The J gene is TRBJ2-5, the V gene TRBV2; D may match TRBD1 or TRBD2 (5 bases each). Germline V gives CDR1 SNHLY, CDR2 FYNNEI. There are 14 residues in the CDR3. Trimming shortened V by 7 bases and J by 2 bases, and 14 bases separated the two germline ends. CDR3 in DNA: TGTGCCAGCACTCGGACGGGGCGACAAGAGACCCAGTACTTC. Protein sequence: CASTRTGRQETQYF.

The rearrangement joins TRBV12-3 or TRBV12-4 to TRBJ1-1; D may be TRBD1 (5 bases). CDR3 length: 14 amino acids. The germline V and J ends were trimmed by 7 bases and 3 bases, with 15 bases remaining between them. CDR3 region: CASTNPEGYTEAFF. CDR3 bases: TGTGCCAGCACCAACCCAGAGGGGTACACTGAAGCTTTCTTT.

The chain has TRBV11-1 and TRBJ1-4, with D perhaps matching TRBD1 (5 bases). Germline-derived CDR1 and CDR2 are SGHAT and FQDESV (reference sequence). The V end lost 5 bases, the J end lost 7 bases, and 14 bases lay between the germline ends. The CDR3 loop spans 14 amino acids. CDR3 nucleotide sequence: TGTGCCAGCAGCACCGGGACGATCGGTGAAAAACTGTTTTTT. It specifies CASSTGTIGEKLFF.

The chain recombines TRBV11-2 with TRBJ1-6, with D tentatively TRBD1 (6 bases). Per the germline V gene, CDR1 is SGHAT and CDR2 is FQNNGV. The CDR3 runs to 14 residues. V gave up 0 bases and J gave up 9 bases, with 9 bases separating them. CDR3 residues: CASSLDGGGSPLHF. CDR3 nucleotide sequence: TGTGCCAGCAGCTTAGATGGGGGCGGTTCACCCCTCCACTTT.

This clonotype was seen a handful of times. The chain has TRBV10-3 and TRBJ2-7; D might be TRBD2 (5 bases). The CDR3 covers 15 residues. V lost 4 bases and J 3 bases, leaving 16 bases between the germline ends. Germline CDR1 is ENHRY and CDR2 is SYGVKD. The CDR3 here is CAISGGSGLGYEQYF. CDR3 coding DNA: TGTGCCATCAGTGGCGGCAGCGGTTTGGGCTACGAGCAGTACTTC.